The 18 T cell receptor beta chains reported below all come from one sample, sequenced in a study of OX40 agonist ivuxolimab in advanced cancers. The method was immunoSEQ multiplex PCR; TCRdb's version includes in-frame clones alone and lacks a portion of them. The table has fewer than 85,000 clones, approximately 86% seen once. The sequences come from CD4+ or CD8+ T cells sorted from blood, collected in a trial of the OX40 agonist ivuxolimab. The receptor source for this set is an adult with an advanced solid tumor such as melanoma, head and neck, liver or kidney cancer.

This clone was seen only once. The chain is built from TRBV7-9 and TRBJ2-7; D not certain. Trimming removed 11 bases at V and 4 bases at J, with 15 bases between. CDR1 is SEHNR, CDR2 FQNEAQ, per germline (reference sequence). This CDR3 has 12 residues. CDR3 in amino acids: CAASKVGYEQYF. The CDR3 nucleotides are TGTGCCGCCAGCAAAGTGGGGTACGAGCAGTACTTC.

This chain uses TRBV29-1 with TRBJ2-1; 11 nucleotides match TRBD1. This CDR3 contains 14 residues. From germline, CDR1 is SQVTM and CDR2 ANQGSEA. Trimming at V came to 7 bases and at J to 1 base, leaving 3 bases not matched to a gene. DNA for the CDR3: TGCAGCGGGGACAGGGGGAATTCCTACAATGAGCAGTTCTTC. Translated, it gives CSGDRGNSYNEQFF.

V gene TRBV6-5 combines with J gene TRBJ1-1; TRBD1 matches 9 bases. CDR1 is MNHEY, CDR2 SVGAGI, per germline. V shed 2 bases, J shed 8 bases, and the junction held 6 bases outside the gene matches. The CDR3 loop spans 14 amino acids. DNA of the CDR3: TGTGCCAGCAGTTACCGTCCCGGACAGGGGGAAGCTTTCTTT. Its protein product is CASSYRPGQGEAFF.

The chain couples TRBV7-2 to TRBJ2-5, with 7 nucleotides matching TRBD2. V shed 5 bases and J 3 bases; nucleotides not matched to a gene: 12. The CDR3 is made up of 16 amino acids. Germline V gives CDR1 SGHTA, CDR2 FQGNSA. CDR3 DNA sequence: TGTGCCAGCAGCCCAAGCCCTAGCGGACTAAAAGAGACCCAGTACTTC. The encoded protein is CASSPSPSGLKETQYF. Looking up the rest from reference TRBV7-2 and TRBJ2-5 gives the full variable domain: GAGVSQSPSNKVTEKGKDVELRCDPISGHTALYWYRQSLGQGLEFLIYFQGNSAPDKSGLPSDRFSAERTGGSVSTLTIQRTQQEDSAVYLCASSPSPSGLKETQYFGPGTRLLVL.

This clone appeared a few times. This rearrangement joins TRBV7-9 to TRBJ1-6, with no clear D. V was shortened by 4 bases and J by 7 bases, with 5 bases between the two germline ends. The CDR3 totals 12 residues. Looked up from germline, CDR1 is SEHNR and CDR2 is FQNEAQ (reference sequence). CDR3 DNA: TGTGCCAGCAGCTCCCCAAATTCACCCCTCCACTTT. This translates into CASSSPNSPLHF.

This clone appeared once. The chain links TRBV2 to TRBJ2-7; the D is unclear. With 6 bases removed from V and 2 bases from J, the gap between germline ends came to 14 bases. CDR3 size: 14 residues. In germline, CDR1 is SNHLY, CDR2 FYNNEI. The CDR3 loop is CASSSQAITYEQYF. Here the CDR3 DNA reads TGTGCCAGCAGCTCTCAGGCGATCACCTACGAGCAGTACTTC.

This chain uses TRBV30 with TRBJ1-2; D is ambiguous. CDR1 and CDR2 (germline): GTSNPN, SVGIG (reference sequence). The CDR3 consists of 17 residues. The V end was cut by 3 bases, the J end by 2 bases, with 22 bases between. For the CDR3, the DNA is TGTGCCTGGAGGGCAACACCCTACGGCAGACAAAACTATGGCTACACCTTC. It translates to CAWRATPYGRQNYGYTF.

The chain recombines TRBV6-5 with TRBJ1-5, with a tentative D call TRBD1 (5 bases). The CDR3 is 14 amino acids. Trimming cost V 0 bases and J 7 bases, with 10 bases left between them. Germline values: CDR1 MNHEY, CDR2 SVGAGI. The CDR3 DNA follows: TGTGCCAGCAGTTACTCCGGCAGGGAACAGCCCCAGCATTTT. Amino acids: CASSYSGREQPQHF.

The chain carries TRBV10-3 and TRBJ2-7, with 11 bases identical to TRBD1. Germline trimming cut 10 bases from V and 5 bases from J; bases unmatched to any gene: 16. The CDR3 spans 16 residues. Per the germline V gene, CDR1 is ENHRY and CDR2 is SYGVKD. CDR3 region: CATLPGTGGILNEQYF. In nucleotides, the CDR3 is TGTGCCACGCTTCCCGGGACAGGGGGGATTCTGAACGAGCAGTACTTC.

With respect to this clone: Other DNA sequences from this sample encode an identical CDR3 as well. The chain is built from TRBV9 and TRBJ1-1, with no clear D. Trimming cost V 0 bases and J 1 base, with 4 bases left between them. This CDR3 contains 13 residues. The V gene's germline CDR1 is SGDLS and CDR2 YYNGEE. The CDR3 DNA is TGTGCCAGCAGCGTAGTGACGAACACTGAAGCTTTCTTT. Encoded protein: CASSVVTNTEAFF. Full variable domain (missing parts from reference TRBV9 and TRBJ1-1): DSGVTQTPKHLITATGQRVTLRCSPRSGDLSVYWYQQSLDQGLQFLIQYYNGEERAKGNILERFSAQQFPDLHSELNLSSLELGDSALYFCASSVVTNTEAFFGQGTRLTVV.

This chain connects TRBV1 to TRBJ2-7; the table assigns TRBD1, which was not confirmed against the DNA. TRBV1 corresponds to a pseudogene. CDR3 length: 15 residues. DNA of the CDR3: TGCACCAGCAGCCAAGAGGGCGTCGCACTCTACGAGCAGTACTTC. Translating it yields CTSSQEGVALYEQYF.

The V call is TRBV7-3, the J call TRBJ2-3; possibly TRBD1 or TRBD2 for D (5 bases each). CDR3 size: 16 residues. V lost 0 bases, J lost 3 bases, and 13 bases lay in between. CDR1 and CDR2 (germline): SGHTA, FQGTGA. CDR3 coding DNA: TGTGCCAGCAGCTTAACGGGGACCCCAGGAACAGATACGCAGTATTTT. Amino acid sequence: CASSLTGTPGTDTQYF.

This clone appeared once. This chain uses TRBV9 with TRBJ1-2; a possible D gene is TRBD1 (5 bases). Trimming cost V 7 bases and J 2 bases, with 12 bases left between them. This CDR3 spans 13 amino acids. Germline V gene data show CDR1 as SGDLS and CDR2 as YYNGEE. The CDR3 DNA reads as TGTGCCAGCCCCGAGACAGAGAACTATGGCTACACCTTC. Amino acid sequence: CASPETENYGYTF.

The chain carries TRBV25-1 and TRBJ1-1, with 11 positions matching TRBD1. CDR1 and CDR2 from the germline V gene are MGHDK and SYGVNS. The CDR3 spans 17 residues. V trimming: 2 bases; J trimming: 7 bases; junction bases outside the gene matches: 12. The CDR3 DNA reads as TGTGCCAGCAGTGAACCTCAATGGACAGGGGGCAGGGATGAAGCTTTCTTT. Translation: CASSEPQWTGGRDEAFF.

The chain recombines TRBV10-1 with TRBJ2-7; a weak D match, TRBD2 (6 bases). The CDR3 has 19 residues. Trimming took 4 bases from V and 0 from J, leaving 25 bases between them. Germline CDR1 is WNHNN and CDR2 is SYGVQD (reference sequence). The CDR3 bases are TGCGCCAGCAGTGGTCCCATTACGGGGGATGCCGCATACTCCTACGAGCAGTACTTC. This encodes CASSGPITGDAAYSYEQYF.

V and J are TRBV6-6 and TRBJ1-1; D unclear. The length of the CDR3 is 16 residues. With 0 bases removed from V and 1 base from J, the gap between germline ends came to 12 bases. CDR1 MNHNY and CDR2 SVGAGI come from the germline V gene (reference sequence). This CDR3 is CASSYSRQPKNTEAFF. DNA for the CDR3: TGTGCCAGCAGTTACTCGAGGCAACCTAAGAACACTGAAGCTTTCTTT.

The chain is built from TRBV7-2 and TRBJ2-1, with 13 bases matching TRBD2. CDR3 size: 19 residues. V shed 1 base and J 0 bases; nucleotides not matched to a gene: 6. Germline loops: CDR1 SGHTA, CDR2 FQGNSA. CDR3 in amino acids: CASSLDGTSGKISYNEQFF. CDR3 DNA: TGTGCCAGCAGCTTAGACGGGACTAGCGGGAAGATCTCCTACAATGAGCAGTTCTTC. The variable domain in full, with the rest retrieved from reference TRBV7-2 and TRBJ2-1, is GAGVSQSPSNKVTEKGKDVELRCDPISGHTALYWYRQSLGQGLEFLIYFQGNSAPDKSGLPSDRFSAERTGGSVSTLTIQRTQQEDSAVYLCASSLDGTSGKISYNEQFFGPGTRLTVL.

This chain links TRBV5-4 with TRBJ2-3; 9 nucleotides align to TRBD2. J was trimmed by 6 bases and V by 7 bases; bases with no gene match: 12. Per germline, CDR1 SGHNT and CDR2 YYREEE (reference sequence). The CDR3 totals 15 residues. CDR3 in DNA: TGTGCCAGCCGTCTTAGCGGGGGCCCAGGTGATACGCAGTATTTT. Protein product: CASRLSGGPGDTQYF.